Listed below are T cell receptor beta chains from one sample, sequenced in a study of CD8+CD57+ T cells in acquired aplastic anemia. TCRdb independently ran MiXCR on the reads; one entry per CDR3 protein. The sample holds 200,000 to 250,000 distinct CDR3 sequences, roughly 60% seen once. Sample: sorted CD4+, CD8+, or CD8+CD57+ T cells (not recorded which) from PBMCs. Source of these receptors: a human donor with aplastic anemia. The CDR3 runs from the conserved cysteine through the conserved F or W. The order of the fields is CDR3 DNA, CDR3 protein, D gene, J gene, V gene, clone size. A D gene is named only where the DNA matches it firmly. Part of the rows lack a size; the others show once, few, many or a class for expanded clones.

DNA: TGTGCCAGCAGTGAGGGGGCAGACACCGGGGAGCTGTTTTTT
CDR3: CASSEGADTGELFF
D: -
J: TRBJ2-2
V: TRBV6-4
size: -

DNA: TGTGCCAGCAGCTTAACGCCGGGACAGAGATACGAGCAGTACTTC
CDR3: CASSLTPGQRYEQYF
D: TRBD1
J: TRBJ2-7
V: TRBV5-5
size: -

DNA: TGTGCCGTGGACAGGGGGAACACCGGGGAGCTGTTTTTT
CDR3: CAVDRGNTGELFF
D: TRBD1
J: TRBJ2-2
V: TRBV7-7
size: many

DNA: TGCGCCAGCAGCTTTGGCGAGGGTGGTCATGAGCAGTTCTTC
CDR3: CASSFGEGGHEQFF
D: -
J: TRBJ2-1
V: TRBV5-1
size: many

DNA: TGTGCCAGCAGCTTAGGGGTGGGATCTGGAAACACCATATATTTT
CDR3: CASSLGVGSGNTIYF
D: -
J: TRBJ1-3
V: TRBV7-8
size: many

DNA: TGTGCCAGCAGCCCGGGACAGGGGAATTCACCCCTCCACTTT
CDR3: CASSPGQGNSPLHF
D: TRBD1
J: TRBJ1-6
V: TRBV7-9
size: -

DNA: TGCGCCAGCAGCACCGATGGGGTGGGGGTGAACACTGAAGCTTTCTTT
CDR3: CASSTDGVGVNTEAFF
D: -
J: TRBJ1-1
V: TRBV5-1
size: -

DNA: TGCAGCGTGACTACTACGAGCTACGAGCAGTACTTC
CDR3: CSVTTTSYEQYF
D: -
J: TRBJ2-7
V: TRBV29-1
size: -

DNA: TGTGCCAGCAGCAGTAGACTAGCGGGAGTCGGAGATACGCAGTATTTT
CDR3: CASSSRLAGVGDTQYF
D: TRBD2
J: TRBJ2-3
V: TRBV5-4
size: -

DNA: TGTGCCAGTAGTCAGTACTCTGGAAACACCATATATTTT
CDR3: CASSQYSGNTIYF
D: -
J: TRBJ1-3
V: TRBV19
size: -

DNA: TGTGCCAGCAGCCAAAAGCCGGGACAATACAATGAGCAGTTCTTC
CDR3: CASSQKPGQYNEQFF
D: -
J: TRBJ2-1
V: TRBV2
size: -